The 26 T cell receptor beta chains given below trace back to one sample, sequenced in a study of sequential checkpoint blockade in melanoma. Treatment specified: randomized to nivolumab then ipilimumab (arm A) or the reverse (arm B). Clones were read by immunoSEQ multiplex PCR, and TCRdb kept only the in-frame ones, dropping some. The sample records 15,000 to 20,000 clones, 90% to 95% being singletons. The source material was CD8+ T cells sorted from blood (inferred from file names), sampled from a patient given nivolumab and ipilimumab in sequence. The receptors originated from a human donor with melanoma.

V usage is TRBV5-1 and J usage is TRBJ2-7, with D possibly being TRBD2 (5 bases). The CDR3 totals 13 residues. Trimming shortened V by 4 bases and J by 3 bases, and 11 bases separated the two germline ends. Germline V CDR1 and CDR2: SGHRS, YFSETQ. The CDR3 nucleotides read TGCGCCAGCAGCGTGGGAGCTCACTACGAGCAGTACTTC. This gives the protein CASSVGAHYEQYF.

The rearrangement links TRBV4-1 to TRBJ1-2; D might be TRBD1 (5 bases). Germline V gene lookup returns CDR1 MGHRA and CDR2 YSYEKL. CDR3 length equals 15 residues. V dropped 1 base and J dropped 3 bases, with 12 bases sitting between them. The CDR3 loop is CASSQVGGAHYGYTF. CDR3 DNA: TGCGCCAGCAGCCAAGTGGGTGGGGCTCACTATGGCTACACCTTC.

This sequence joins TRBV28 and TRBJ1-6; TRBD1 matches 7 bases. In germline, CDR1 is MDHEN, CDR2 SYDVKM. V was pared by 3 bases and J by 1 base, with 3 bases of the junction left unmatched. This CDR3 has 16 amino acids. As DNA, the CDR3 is TGTGCCAGCAGTTTGACAGGGAGTTCCTATAATTCACCCCTCCACTTT. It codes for CASSLTGSSYNSPLHF.

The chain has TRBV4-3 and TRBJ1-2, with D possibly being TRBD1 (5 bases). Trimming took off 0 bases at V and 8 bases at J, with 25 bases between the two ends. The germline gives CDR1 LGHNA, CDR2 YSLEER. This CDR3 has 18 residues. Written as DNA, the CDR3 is TGCGCCAGCAGCCAAGATGATGCGGGGACTTTCAGCCCATGGGGCTACACCTTC. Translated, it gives CASSQDDAGTFSPWGYTF.

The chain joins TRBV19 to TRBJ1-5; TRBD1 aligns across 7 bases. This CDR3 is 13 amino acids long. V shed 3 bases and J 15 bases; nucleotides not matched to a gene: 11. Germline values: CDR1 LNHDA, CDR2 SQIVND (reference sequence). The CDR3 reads CASSIVGTETPHF. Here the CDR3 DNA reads TGTGCCAGTAGTATCGTCGGGACAGAGACCCCGCATTTT.

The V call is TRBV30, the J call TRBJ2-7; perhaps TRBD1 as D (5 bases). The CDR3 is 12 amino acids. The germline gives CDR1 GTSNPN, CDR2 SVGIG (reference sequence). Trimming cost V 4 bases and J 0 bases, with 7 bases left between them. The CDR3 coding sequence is TGTGCCTGGACAGGGCTCTCCTACGAGCAGTACTTC. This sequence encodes CAWTGLSYEQYF.

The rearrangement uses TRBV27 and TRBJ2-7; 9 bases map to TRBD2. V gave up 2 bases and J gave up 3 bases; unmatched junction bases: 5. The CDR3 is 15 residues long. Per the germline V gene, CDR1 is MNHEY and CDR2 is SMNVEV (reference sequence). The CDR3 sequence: CASSLGLAGIYEQYF. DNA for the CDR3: TGTGCCAGCAGTTTAGGGCTAGCGGGAATCTACGAGCAGTACTTC.

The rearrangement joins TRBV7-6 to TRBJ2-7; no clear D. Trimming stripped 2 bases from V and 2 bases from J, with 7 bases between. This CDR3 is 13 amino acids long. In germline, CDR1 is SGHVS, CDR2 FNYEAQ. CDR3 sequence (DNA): TGTGCCAGCAGCTTATCACTTACCTACGAGCAGTACTTC. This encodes CASSLSLTYEQYF.

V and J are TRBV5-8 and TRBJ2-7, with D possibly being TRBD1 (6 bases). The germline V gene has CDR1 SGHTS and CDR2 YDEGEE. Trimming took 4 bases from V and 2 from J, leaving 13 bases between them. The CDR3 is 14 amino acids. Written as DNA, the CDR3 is TGTGCCAGCAGCCTGATGACAGGCACCTACGAGCAGTACGTC. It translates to CASSLMTGTYEQYV.

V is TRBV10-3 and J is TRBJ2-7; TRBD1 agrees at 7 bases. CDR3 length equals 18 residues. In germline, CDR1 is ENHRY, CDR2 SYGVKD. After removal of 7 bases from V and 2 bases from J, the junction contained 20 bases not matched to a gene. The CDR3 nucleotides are TGTGCCATCAAAATGTGGAGTACAGGGGATAAGAAGGCCTACGAGCAGTACGTC. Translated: CAIKMWSTGDKKAYEQYV.

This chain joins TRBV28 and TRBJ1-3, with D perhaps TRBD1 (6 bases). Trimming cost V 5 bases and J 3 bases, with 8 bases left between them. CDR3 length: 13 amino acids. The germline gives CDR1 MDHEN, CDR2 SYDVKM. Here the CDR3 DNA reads TGTGCCAGCAGTCCCAGGGGTGGAAACACCATATATTTT. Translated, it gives CASSPRGGNTIYF.

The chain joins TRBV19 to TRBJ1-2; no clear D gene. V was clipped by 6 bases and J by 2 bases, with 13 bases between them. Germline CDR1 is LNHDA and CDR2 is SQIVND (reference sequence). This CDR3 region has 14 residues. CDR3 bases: TGTGCCAGTAGCCCAGGTGGAAGGAACTATGGCTACACCTTC. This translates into CASSPGGRNYGYTF.

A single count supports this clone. This CDR3 is CASSQRGTLVRGVNTEAFF. In DNA, the CDR3 is TGCGCCAGCAGCCAGCGAGGGACTCTAGTGCGCGGGGTGAACACTGAAGCTTTCTTT. The gene calls are TRBV4-1 and TRBJ1-1; weak D call: TRBD1 (5 bases). The germline V gene encodes CDR1 MGHRA and CDR2 YSYEKL. The V end was cut by 3 bases, the J end by 0 bases, with 23 bases between. The CDR3 totals 19 residues.

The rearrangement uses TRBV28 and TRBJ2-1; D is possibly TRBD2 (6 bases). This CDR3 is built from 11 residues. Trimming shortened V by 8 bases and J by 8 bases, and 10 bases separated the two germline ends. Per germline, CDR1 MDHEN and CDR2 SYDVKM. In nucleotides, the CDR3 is TGTGCCAGCGGAGGGAACTATGAGCAGTTCTTC. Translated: CASGGNYEQFF. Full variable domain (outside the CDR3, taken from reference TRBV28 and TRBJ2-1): DVKVTQSSRYLVKRTGEKVFLECVQDMDHENMFWYRQDPGLGLRLIYFSYDVKMKEKGDIPEGYSVSREKKERFSLILESASTNQTSMYLCASGGNYEQFFGPGTRLTVL.

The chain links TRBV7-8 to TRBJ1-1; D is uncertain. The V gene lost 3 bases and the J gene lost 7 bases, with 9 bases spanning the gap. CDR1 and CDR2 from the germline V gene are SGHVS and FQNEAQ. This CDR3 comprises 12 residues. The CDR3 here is CASSFGSNEAFF. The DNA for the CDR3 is TGTGCCAGCAGCTTCGGGTCCAATGAAGCTTTCTTT.

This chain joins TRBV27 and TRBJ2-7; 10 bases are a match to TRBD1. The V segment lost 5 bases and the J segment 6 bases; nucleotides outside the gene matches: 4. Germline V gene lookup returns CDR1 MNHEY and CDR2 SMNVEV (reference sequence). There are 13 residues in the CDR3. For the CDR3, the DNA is TGTGCCAGCAGTCCGACAGGGGGCTCCGAGCAGTACTTC. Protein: CASSPTGGSEQYF.

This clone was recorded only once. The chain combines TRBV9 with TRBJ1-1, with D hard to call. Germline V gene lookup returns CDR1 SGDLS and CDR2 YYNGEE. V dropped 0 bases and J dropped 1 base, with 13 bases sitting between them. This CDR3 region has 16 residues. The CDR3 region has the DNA TGTGCCAGCAGCGTAGGGGCCTCGAACCCGAACACTGAAGCTTTCTTT. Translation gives CASSVGASNPNTEAFF. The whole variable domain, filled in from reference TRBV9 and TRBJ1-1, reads DSGVTQTPKHLITATGQRVTLRCSPRSGDLSVYWYQQSLDQGLQFLIQYYNGEERAKGNILERFSAQQFPDLHSELNLSSLELGDSALYFCASSVGASNPNTEAFFGQGTRLTVV.

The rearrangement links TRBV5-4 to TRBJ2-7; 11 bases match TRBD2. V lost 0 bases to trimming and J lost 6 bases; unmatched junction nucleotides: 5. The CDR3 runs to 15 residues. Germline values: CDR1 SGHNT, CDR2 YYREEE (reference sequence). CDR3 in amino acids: CASSLEALAGAEQYF. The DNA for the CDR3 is TGTGCCAGCAGCTTGGAGGCACTAGCGGGAGCCGAGCAGTACTTC.

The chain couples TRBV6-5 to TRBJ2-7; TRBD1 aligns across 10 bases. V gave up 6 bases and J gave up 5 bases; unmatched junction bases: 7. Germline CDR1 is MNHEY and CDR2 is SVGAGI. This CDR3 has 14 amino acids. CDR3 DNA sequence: TGTGCCAGCAGACCGGGACAGGGGATCCACGAGCAGTACGTC. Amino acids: CASRPGQGIHEQYV.

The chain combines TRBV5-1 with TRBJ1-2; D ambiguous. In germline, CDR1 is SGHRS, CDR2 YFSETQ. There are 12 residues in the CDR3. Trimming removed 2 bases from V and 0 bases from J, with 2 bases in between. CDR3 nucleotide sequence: TGCGCCAGCAGCTTTACTAACTATGGCTACACCTTC. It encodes CASSFTNYGYTF.

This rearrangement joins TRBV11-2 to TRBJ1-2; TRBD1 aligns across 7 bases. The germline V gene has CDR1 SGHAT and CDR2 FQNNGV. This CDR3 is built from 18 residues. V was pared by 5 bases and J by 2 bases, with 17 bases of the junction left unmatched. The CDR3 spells CASSPNSGTAVPNYGYTF. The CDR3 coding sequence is TGTGCCAGCAGCCCGAATTCCGGGACAGCGGTCCCAAACTATGGCTACACCTTC.

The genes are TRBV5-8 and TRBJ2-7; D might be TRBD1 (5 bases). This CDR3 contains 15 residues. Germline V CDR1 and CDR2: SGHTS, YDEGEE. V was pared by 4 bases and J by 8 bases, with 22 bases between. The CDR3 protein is CASSLEGVLVTKQYF. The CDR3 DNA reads TGTGCCAGCAGCCTAGAAGGGGTCTTGGTTACGAAGCAGTACTTC.

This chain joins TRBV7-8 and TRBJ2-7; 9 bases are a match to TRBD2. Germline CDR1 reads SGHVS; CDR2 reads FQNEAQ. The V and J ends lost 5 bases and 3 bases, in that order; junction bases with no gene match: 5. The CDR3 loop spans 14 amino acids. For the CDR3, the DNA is TGTGCCAGCAGCCCCCTTAGCGGGAGCTACGAGCAGTACTTC. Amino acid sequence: CASSPLSGSYEQYF.

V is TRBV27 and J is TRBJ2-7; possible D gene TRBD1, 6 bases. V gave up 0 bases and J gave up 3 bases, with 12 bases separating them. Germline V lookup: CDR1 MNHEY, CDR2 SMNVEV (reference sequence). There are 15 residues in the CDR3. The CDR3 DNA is TGTGCCAGCAGTTTATCGGGGGCGTCCATCTACGAGCAGTACGTC. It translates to CASSLSGASIYEQYV.

CDR3 nucleotides: TGTGCCAGCAGTGATGTAAGCGGGCAGTACAATGAGCAGTTCTTC. Translated, it gives CASSDVSGQYNEQFF. The genes are TRBV6-1 and TRBJ2-1; possible D gene TRBD2, 6 bases. V lost 3 bases to trimming and J lost 4 bases, with 13 bases between them. Germline CDR1 and CDR2: MNHNS and SASEGT. The CDR3 covers 15 residues.

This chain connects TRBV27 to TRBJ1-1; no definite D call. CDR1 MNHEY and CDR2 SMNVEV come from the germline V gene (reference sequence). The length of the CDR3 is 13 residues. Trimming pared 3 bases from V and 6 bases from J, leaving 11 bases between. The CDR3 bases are TGTGCCAGCAGTTTCTCGGGTCTCTCTGAAGCTTTCTTT. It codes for CASSFSGLSEAFF.